This T cell receptor beta chain was profiled in a study of blood T cell repertoires in COVID-19. TCRdb keeps only in-frame clones here, not all; method: immunoSEQ multiplex PCR. Seen here are some 160,000 clones, about 85% observed once, and the top ten hold around 6.5%. Trimming cost V 3 bases and J 0 bases, with 16 bases left between them. CDR1 is DFQATT and CDR2 is SNEGSKA in the germline V gene (reference sequence). CDR3 length: 16 amino acids. This chain links TRBV20-1 with TRBJ2-3; D is unresolved. The sequence derives from a woman in her forties who had recovered from COVID-19. Sequencing was done on a sample of PBMCs or T cells enriched from blood (not recorded which). The CDR3 region has the DNA TGCAGTGCTAGTCCGGTGCTAGTAGGCAGCACAGATACGCAGTATTTT. Translation: CSASPVLVGSTDTQYF.